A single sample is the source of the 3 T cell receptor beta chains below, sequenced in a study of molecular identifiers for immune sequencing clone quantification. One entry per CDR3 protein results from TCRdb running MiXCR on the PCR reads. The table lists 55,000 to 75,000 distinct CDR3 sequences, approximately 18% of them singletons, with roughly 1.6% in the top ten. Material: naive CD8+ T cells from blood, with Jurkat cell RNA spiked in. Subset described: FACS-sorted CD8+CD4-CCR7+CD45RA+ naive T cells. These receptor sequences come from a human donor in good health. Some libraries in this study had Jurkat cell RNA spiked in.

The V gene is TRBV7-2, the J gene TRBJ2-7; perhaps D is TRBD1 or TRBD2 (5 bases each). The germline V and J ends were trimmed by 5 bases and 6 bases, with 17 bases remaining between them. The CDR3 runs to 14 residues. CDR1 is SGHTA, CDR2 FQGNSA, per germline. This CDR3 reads CASSPPGSSGEQYF. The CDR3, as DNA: TGTGCCAGCAGCCCCCCAGGGAGTTCGGGCGAGCAGTACTTC. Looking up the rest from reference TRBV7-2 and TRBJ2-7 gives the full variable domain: GAGVSQSPSNKVTEKGKDVELRCDPISGHTALYWYRQSLGQGLEFLIYFQGNSAPDKSGLPSDRFSAERTGGSVSTLTIQRTQQEDSAVYLCASSPPGSSGEQYFGPGTRLTVT.

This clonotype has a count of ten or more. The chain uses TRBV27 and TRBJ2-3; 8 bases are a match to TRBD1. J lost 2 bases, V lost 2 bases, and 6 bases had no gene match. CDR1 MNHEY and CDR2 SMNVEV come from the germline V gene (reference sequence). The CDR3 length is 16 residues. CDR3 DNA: TGTGCCAGCAGTTTAATAAGGACAGGGCTCACAGATACGCAGTATTTT. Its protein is CASSLIRTGLTDTQYF.

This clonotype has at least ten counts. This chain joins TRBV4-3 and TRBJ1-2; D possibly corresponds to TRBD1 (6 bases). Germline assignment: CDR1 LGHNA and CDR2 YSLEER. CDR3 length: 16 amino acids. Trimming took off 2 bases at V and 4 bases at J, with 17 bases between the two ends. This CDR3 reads CASSQIITGSGYGYTF. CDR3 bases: TGCGCCAGCAGCCAAATCATCACAGGGAGTGGCTATGGCTACACCTTC.